The source of this T cell receptor beta chain is a study of T-cell reconstitution after alpha-beta-depleted transplantation in children. This clonotype came up a few times. The CDR3 has 17 amino acids. The ends lost 5 bases at V and 0 bases at J; junction bases unmatched: 9. Germline values: CDR1 SGHVS, CDR2 FQNEAQ. Researchers prepared the TCRbeta library using unique molecular identifiers, the study reports. TCRdb processed the PCR reads anew with MiXCR; each CDR3 protein has one entry. Among hundreds of thousands of distinct CDR3 sequences, roughly 10% were seen once, and the ten largest hold less than 4.5%.

This chain uses TRBV7-8 with TRBJ2-7; 11 bases align to TRBD2. The receptor comes from a human donor who donated a stem cell graft to a child with acute myeloid leukemia. The source was PBMCs from the stem cell graft donor, collected from the stem cell graft. The CDR3: CASSRGTSGFSSYEQYF. The CDR3 DNA follows: TGTGCCAGCAGCCGAGGGACTAGCGGCTTTAGCTCCTACGAGCAGTACTTC.